This TCR beta chain originates from a study of cytomegalovirus exposure and HLA in healthy donors. About this clone itself: The antigen remains undetermined.

From germline, CDR1 is LGHNA and CDR2 YNFKEQ. The CDR3 extends over 15 amino acids. The V and J ends lost 2 bases and 4 bases, in that order; junction bases with no gene match: 1. Study findings and constraints: Earlier results showed most TCR beta V segments being productive about 87% or about 30% of the time.

Use of 60 Vbeta and 13 Jbeta primers characterized the PCR. Profiled with immunoSEQ multiplex PCR; TCRdb holds only in-frame clones, not every one. Of under 150,000 clones in the sample, about 80% were seen once. The V and J genes are TRBV4-2 and TRBJ2-7, with 14 bases matching TRBD2. The material sequenced was PBMCs. This sequence originates from a young woman in good health and CMV-seropositive. Written as DNA, the CDR3 is TGTGCCAGCAGCCAAAGACTAGCGGGAGGGTACGAGCAGTACTTC. Translating it yields CASSQRLAGGYEQYF.